This TCR beta chain was sequenced in a study of T-cell memory formation after mild COVID-19. TCRdb used MiXCR to reprocess the 5' RACE reads, holding one entry per CDR3 protein. The sample records around 200,000 distinct CDR3 sequences, about 22% being singletons. The germline V and J ends were trimmed by 6 bases and 3 bases, with 11 bases remaining between them. The CDR3 length is 13 residues. From germline, CDR1 is SEHNR and CDR2 FQNEAQ (reference sequence). Sequencing was done on a sample of PBMCs or a T cell subset sorted from them (not recorded which). The rearrangement joins TRBV7-9 to TRBJ1-1; D is uncertain. This clonotype originated in an adult woman who had mild COVID-19 (a few samples of this study predate the infection). Cell type and time point are not known. The DNA for the CDR3 is TGTGCCAGCAGATCCCCCATGGACACTGAAGCTTTCTTT. It encodes CASRSPMDTEAFF.